The sequence of this T cell receptor beta chain was determined in a study of T cells expressing NK-cell markers. Whole-study context: Of eight sequenced donors, seven were HCMV-seropositive and one HCMV-seronegative.

Comments on this clonotype: What it binds is not known.

Per the germline V gene, CDR1 is SGHDT and CDR2 is YYEEEE. The CDR3 is made up of 14 amino acids. Study-level findings and limits: Where several donors were concerned, these clonotypes also led the CD3+CD56-NKG2C+ fraction.

Scientists made TCR beta cDNA using 5'RACE template switching with UMIs. Reprocessing the 5' RACE reads, TCRdb reports a single entry for every CDR3 protein and omits DNA. This sample's table reports tens of thousands of distinct CDR3 sequences. This TCR came from a man between 18 and 69 years old in good health. The chain is built from TRBV5-6 and TRBJ2-3; no DNA is available, so the TRBD1 call from TCRdb remains unchecked. Sequences were obtained from blood T cells: a sorted CD56 or NKG2C T cell subset, CD4+ or CD8+ T cells, or bulk PBMC T cells (not recorded which). CDR3 sequence: CASSFWSRADTQYF. Variable domain in full (rest from reference TRBV5-6 and TRBJ2-3): DAGVTQSPTHLIKTRGQQVTLRCSPKSGHDTVSWYQQALGQGPQFIFQYYEEEERQRGNFPDRFSGHQFPNYSSELNVNALLLGDSALYLCASSFWSRADTQYFGPGTRLTVL.